The 21 T cell receptor beta chains in this list originate from one sample, sequenced in a study of CD8+CD57+ T cells in acquired aplastic anemia. According to the study, genomic DNA was the template for TCR beta VDJ and CDR3 profiling. TCRdb reanalysed the reads using MiXCR and keeps one entry per CDR3 protein. This sample has around 250,000 distinct CDR3 sequences, with roughly 50% found just once. Specimen: sorted CD4+, CD8+, or CD8+CD57+ T cells (not recorded which) from PBMCs. The receptors shown here come from a human donor with severe aplastic anemia or a healthy control (not recorded which).

This clonotype was counted ten times or more. The chain employs TRBV7-2 and TRBJ1-1; D gene uncertain. V dropped 1 base and J dropped 8 bases, with 11 bases sitting between them. The CDR3 contains 13 residues. CDR1 and CDR2 from the germline V gene are SGHTA and FQGNSA. CDR3: CASSLVLWREAFF. The CDR3 DNA reads TGTGCCAGCAGCTTAGTTCTCTGGAGGGAAGCTTTCTTT.

The V gene is TRBV19, the J gene TRBJ2-5, with a tentative D call TRBD2 (5 bases). The CDR3 has 14 amino acids. Germline CDR1 is LNHDA and CDR2 is SQIVND (reference sequence). The V end lost 5 bases, the J end lost 5 bases, and 15 bases lay between the germline ends. The CDR3, as DNA: TGTGCCAGTAGTGTTCCCGGGGTGTCGGAGACCCAGTACTTC. This gives the protein CASSVPGVSETQYF.

V usage is TRBV20-1 and J usage is TRBJ2-5; the D gene is possibly TRBD2 (6 bases). The CDR3 loop spans 16 amino acids. Germline V gives CDR1 DFQATT, CDR2 SNEGSKA (reference sequence). Trimming stripped 4 bases from V and 2 bases from J, with 20 bases between. CDR3 region: CSATSGDLGSQETQYF. CDR3 DNA: TGCAGTGCTACCTCGGGGGATCTAGGGTCACAAGAGACCCAGTACTTC.

The chain recombines TRBV7-2 with TRBJ2-5, with a possible D match to TRBD2 (6 bases). The V end was cut by 4 bases, the J end by 5 bases, with 8 bases between. The CDR3 length is 12 residues. Germline V lookup: CDR1 SGHTA, CDR2 FQGNSA. CDR3 region: CASSSAGETQYF. CDR3 DNA: TGTGCCAGCAGCTCTGCGGGGGAGACCCAGTACTTC. The whole variable domain, filled in from reference TRBV7-2 and TRBJ2-5, reads GAGVSQSPSNKVTEKGKDVELRCDPISGHTALYWYRQSLGQGLEFLIYFQGNSAPDKSGLPSDRFSAERTGGSVSTLTIQRTQQEDSAVYLCASSSAGETQYFGPGTRLLVL.

The chain carries TRBV20-1 and TRBJ1-3; D perhaps matches TRBD1 (5 bases). The CDR3 runs 14 residues. CDR1 and CDR2 from the germline V gene are DFQATT and SNEGSKA (reference sequence). Trimming stripped 6 bases from V and 4 bases from J, with 16 bases between. The DNA for the CDR3 is TGCAGTGCCCCTTGGGAGGGGAGAGGAAACACCATATATTTT. Translation: CSAPWEGRGNTIYF.

The table lists this clonotype with many counts. V and J are TRBV6-1 and TRBJ2-7, with no clear D. The germline V gene has CDR1 MNHNS and CDR2 SASEGT. Trimming cost V 6 bases and J 3 bases, with 9 bases left between them. The CDR3 totals 12 residues. This chain's CDR3 is CASRLAFYEQYF. The DNA for the CDR3 is TGTGCCAGCAGATTAGCTTTCTACGAGCAGTACTTC.

The chain links TRBV18 to TRBJ2-3; D gene uncertain. V lost 6 bases and J 6 bases, leaving 16 bases between the germline ends. Germline CDR1 is KGHSH and CDR2 is LQKENI. The CDR3 runs 14 residues. The CDR3: CASSSLHDTDTQYF. The CDR3 DNA is TGTGCCAGCTCCTCCCTCCATGACACTGATACGCAGTATTTT.

This chain connects TRBV7-9 to TRBJ2-7; D not resolved. Germline CDR1 reads SEHNR; CDR2 reads FQNEAQ (reference sequence). The V gene lost 1 base and the J gene lost 5 bases, with 6 bases spanning the gap. The CDR3 extends over 12 amino acids. The CDR3 DNA reads TGTGCCAGCAGCTTAGGTCCAAACGAGCAGTACTTC. This gives the protein CASSLGPNEQYF.

At least ten counts were recorded for this clonotype. V is TRBV20-1 and J is TRBJ2-7; D gene unclear. The CDR3 runs to 14 residues. The germline V gene encodes CDR1 DFQATT and CDR2 SNEGSKA (reference sequence). V lost 1 base and J lost 7, with 17 bases in between. The CDR3 spells CSARVSALPGEQYF. In DNA, the CDR3 is TGCAGTGCTAGAGTGTCTGCCCTTCCCGGGGAGCAGTACTTC.

This clonotype was detected a few times. V gene TRBV7-9 combines with J gene TRBJ2-7; 12 nucleotides agree with TRBD2. CDR3 length equals 16 residues. With 5 bases clipped from V and 5 bases from J, the junction kept 10 bases outside the gene matches. Germline lookup yields CDR1 SEHNR and CDR2 FQNEAQ (reference sequence). This CDR3 is CASSQLAGGNVDEQYF. The CDR3 nucleotides are TGTGCCAGCAGCCAACTAGCGGGAGGTAACGTAGACGAGCAGTACTTC.

The gene calls are TRBV19 and TRBJ1-2, with D possibly matching TRBD1 (5 bases). V gave up 3 bases and J gave up 5 bases, with 16 bases separating them. The CDR3 length is 15 residues. Germline V gene lookup returns CDR1 LNHDA and CDR2 SQIVND (reference sequence). The CDR3 sequence is CASSMHDGTGYGYTF. The CDR3 coding sequence is TGTGCCAGTAGTATGCATGATGGGACGGGGTATGGCTACACCTTC. Filled out from reference TRBV19 and TRBJ1-2, the complete variable domain reads DGGITQSPKYLFRKEGQNVTLSCEQNLNHDAMYWYRQDPGQGLRLIYYSQIVNDFQKGDIAEGYSVSREKKESFPLTVTSAQKNPTAFYLCASSMHDGTGYGYTFGSGTRLTVV.

This clonotype was counted at least ten times. V is TRBV19 and J is TRBJ1-1; 7 bases line up with TRBD1. CDR1 LNHDA and CDR2 SQIVND come from the germline V gene (reference sequence). The CDR3 length is 13 residues. V lost 5 bases, J lost 6 bases, and 6 bases stayed unmatched. This chain's CDR3 is CASSGGQWAEAFF. The DNA of the CDR3 is TGTGCCAGTAGTGGGGGACAGTGGGCTGAAGCTTTCTTT.

The J gene is TRBJ2-7, the V gene TRBV14; D possibly corresponds to TRBD2 (5 bases). Germline CDR1 is SGHDN and CDR2 is FVKESK. This CDR3 region has 14 residues. Trimming stripped 0 bases from V and 7 bases from J, with 13 bases between. The CDR3 region has the DNA TGTGCCAGCAGCCAAGAGGGCCGGTCGGGGGAGCAGTACTTC. Its protein is CASSQEGRSGEQYF.

The rearrangement uses TRBV7-2 and TRBJ1-6; no clear D. The V gene lost 3 bases and the J gene lost 9 bases, with 12 bases spanning the gap. In germline, CDR1 is SGHTA, CDR2 FQGNSA. This CDR3 comprises 14 residues. CDR3 region: CASSFRELGSPLHF. CDR3 DNA sequence: TGTGCCAGCAGCTTCCGCGAGTTGGGTTCACCCCTCCACTTT. The whole variable domain, remainder taken from reference TRBV7-2 and TRBJ1-6, is GAGVSQSPSNKVTEKGKDVELRCDPISGHTALYWYRQSLGQGLEFLIYFQGNSAPDKSGLPSDRFSAERTGGSVSTLTIQRTQQEDSAVYLCASSFRELGSPLHFGNGTRLTVT.

J is TRBJ1-6 and V is TRBV7-2, with D unclear. In germline, CDR1 is SGHTA, CDR2 FQGNSA. CDR3 length: 15 amino acids. With 3 bases removed from V and 7 bases from J, the gap between germline ends came to 13 bases. This CDR3 is CASSFREAQNSPLHF. The CDR3 bases are TGTGCCAGCAGCTTTAGGGAAGCTCAGAATTCACCCCTCCACTTT.

The chain carries TRBV29-1 and TRBJ2-7; 7 bases are a match to TRBD1. The CDR3 totals 11 residues. J was trimmed by 4 bases and V by 3 bases; bases with no gene match: 0. Germline values: CDR1 SQVTM, CDR2 ANQGSEA. The CDR3 sequence is CSVDRGYEQYF. CDR3 coding DNA: TGCAGCGTTGACAGGGGGTACGAGCAGTACTTC.

Ten or more counts support this clonotype. V usage is TRBV3-1 and J usage is TRBJ1-4; perhaps TRBD1 as D (5 bases). CDR1 is LGHDT and CDR2 is YNNKEL in the germline V gene (reference sequence). This CDR3 spans 16 amino acids. V lost 0 bases and J lost 2, with 10 bases in between. In DNA, the CDR3 is TGTGCCAGCAGCCAAGATGGGGGTTGGACTAATGAAAAACTGTTTTTT. Protein sequence: CASSQDGGWTNEKLFF.

Turning to this clonotype: This CDR3 fails to terminate in the conserved phenylalanine or tryptophan, so it likely reflects a read error. The limits of the CDR3 on the DNA are not certain, so only TCRdb's listed CDR3 is given. The chain is built from TRBV5-6 and TRBJ2-7; TRBD1 is the table's D call and was not checked against the DNA. Looked up from germline, CDR1 is SGHDT and CDR2 is YYEEEE. The CDR3 totals 10 residues, both ends included. This CDR3 is CASSLPGQNT.

This clonotype was counted ten times or more. The V gene is TRBV10-1, the J gene TRBJ1-5, with TRBD1 matching over 8 bases. V lost 5 bases to trimming and J lost 1 base; unmatched junction nucleotides: 1. Germline-derived CDR1 and CDR2 are WNHNN and SYGVQD (reference sequence). This CDR3 comprises 14 residues. CDR3 residues: CASSWDRSNQPQHF. As DNA, the CDR3 is TGCGCCAGCAGTTGGGACAGGAGCAATCAGCCCCAGCATTTT.

This clonotype came up many times. The chain combines TRBV6-1 with TRBJ1-2, with D perhaps matching TRBD1 (6 bases). Germline values: CDR1 MNHNS, CDR2 SASEGT. V was pared by 1 base and J by 0 bases, with 9 bases between. The CDR3 spans 15 residues. The CDR3 DNA sequence: TGTGCCAGCAGTGAAGTGAGGACAGCTAACTATGGCTACACCTTC. Translation gives CASSEVRTANYGYTF.

This chain connects TRBV18 to TRBJ1-1; possibly TRBD1 for D (6 bases). The germline V and J ends were trimmed by 3 bases and 11 bases, with 19 bases remaining between them. Germline V gives CDR1 KGHSH, CDR2 LQKENI. The CDR3 loop spans 14 amino acids. This CDR3 reads CASSPSRVERGAFF. The CDR3 coding sequence is TGTGCCAGCTCACCCTCGCGAGTTGAAAGGGGGGCTTTCTTT.